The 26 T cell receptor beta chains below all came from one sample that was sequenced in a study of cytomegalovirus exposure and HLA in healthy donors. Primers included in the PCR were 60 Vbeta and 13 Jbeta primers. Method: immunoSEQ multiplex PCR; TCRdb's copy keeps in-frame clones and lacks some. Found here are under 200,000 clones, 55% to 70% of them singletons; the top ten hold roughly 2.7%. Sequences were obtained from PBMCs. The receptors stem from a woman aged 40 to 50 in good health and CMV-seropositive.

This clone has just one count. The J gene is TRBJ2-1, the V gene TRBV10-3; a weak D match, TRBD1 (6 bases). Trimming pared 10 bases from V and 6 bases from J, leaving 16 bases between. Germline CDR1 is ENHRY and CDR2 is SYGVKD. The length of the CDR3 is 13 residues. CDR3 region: CATSPGVFNEQFF. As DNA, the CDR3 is TGTGCCACCTCCCCAGGGGTCTTCAATGAGCAGTTCTTC.

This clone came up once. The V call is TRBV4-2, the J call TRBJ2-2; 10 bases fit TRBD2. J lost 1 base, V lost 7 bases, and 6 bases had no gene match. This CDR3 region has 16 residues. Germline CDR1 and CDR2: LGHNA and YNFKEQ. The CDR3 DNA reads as TGTGCCAGCAACCCAGGACTAGCGGAGAACACCGGGGAGCTGTTTTTT. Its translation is CASNPGLAENTGELFF.

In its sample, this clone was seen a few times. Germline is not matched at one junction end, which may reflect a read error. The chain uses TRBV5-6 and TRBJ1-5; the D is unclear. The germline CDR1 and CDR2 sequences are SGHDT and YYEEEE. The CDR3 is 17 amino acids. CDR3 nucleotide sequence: TGTGCCAGCAGCTTCGCGTCAGGCCATCCAAAGGATCAGCCCCAGAATTTT. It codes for CASSFASGHPKDQPQNF.

CDR3 loop: CASSPLFRDGQFF. The CDR3 DNA is TGCGCCAGCAGTCCCTTATTCCGGGATGGGCAGTTCTTC. The chain has TRBV23-1 and TRBJ2-1; the D gene is possibly TRBD2 (5 bases). TRBV23-1 has ORF status, its function being uncertain. V dropped 4 bases and J dropped 12 bases, with 16 bases sitting between them. This CDR3 contains 13 residues.

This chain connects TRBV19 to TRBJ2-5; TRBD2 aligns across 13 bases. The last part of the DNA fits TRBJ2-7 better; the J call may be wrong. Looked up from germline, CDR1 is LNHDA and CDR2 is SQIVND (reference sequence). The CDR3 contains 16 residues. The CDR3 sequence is CASSQTGTSGIYEQYF. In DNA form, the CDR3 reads TGTGCCAGTAGTCAAACCGGGACTAGCGGGATCTACGAGCAGTACTTC.

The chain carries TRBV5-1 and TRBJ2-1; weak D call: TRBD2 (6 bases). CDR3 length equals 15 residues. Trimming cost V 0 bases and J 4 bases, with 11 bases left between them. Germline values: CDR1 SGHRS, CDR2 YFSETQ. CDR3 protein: CASSLVIGGYNEQFF. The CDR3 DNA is TGCGCCAGCAGCTTGGTGATCGGGGGATACAATGAGCAGTTCTTC.

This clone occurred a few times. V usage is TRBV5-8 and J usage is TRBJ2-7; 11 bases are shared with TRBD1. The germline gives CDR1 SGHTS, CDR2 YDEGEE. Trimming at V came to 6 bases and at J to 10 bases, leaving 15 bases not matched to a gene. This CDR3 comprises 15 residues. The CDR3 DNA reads TGTGCCAGCACCAAAACCGGGACAGGGGGTCTAGGACAGTACTTC. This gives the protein CASTKTGTGGLGQYF.

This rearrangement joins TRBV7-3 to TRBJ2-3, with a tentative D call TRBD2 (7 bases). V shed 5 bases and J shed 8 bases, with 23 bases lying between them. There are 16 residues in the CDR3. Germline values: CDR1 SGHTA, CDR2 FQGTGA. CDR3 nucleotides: TGTGCCAGCAGCCCCCATGGGGGCGGGGGAGCCGTTACGCAGTATTTT. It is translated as CASSPHGGGGAVTQYF.

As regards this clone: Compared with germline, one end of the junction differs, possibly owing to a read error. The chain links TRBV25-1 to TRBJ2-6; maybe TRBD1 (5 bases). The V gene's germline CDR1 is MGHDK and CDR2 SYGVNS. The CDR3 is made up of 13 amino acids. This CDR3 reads CASLSSGANVLPF. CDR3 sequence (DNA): TGTGCCAGTCTGAGCTCTGGGGCCAACGTCCTGCCTTTC.

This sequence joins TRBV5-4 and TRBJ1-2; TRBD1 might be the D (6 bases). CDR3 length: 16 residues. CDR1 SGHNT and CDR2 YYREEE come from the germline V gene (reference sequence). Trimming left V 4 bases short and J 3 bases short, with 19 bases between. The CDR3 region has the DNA TGTGCCAGCAGCGGAACCCTAACAGGGTTCTACTATGGCTACACCTTC. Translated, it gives CASSGTLTGFYYGYTF.

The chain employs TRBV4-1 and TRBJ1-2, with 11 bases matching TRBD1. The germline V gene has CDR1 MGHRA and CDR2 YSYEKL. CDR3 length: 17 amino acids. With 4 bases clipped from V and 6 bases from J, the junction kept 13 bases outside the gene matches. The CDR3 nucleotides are TGCGCCAGCAGCCGAACAATCCGGGACAGGGGGACCGATGGCTACACCTTC. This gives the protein CASSRTIRDRGTDGYTF.

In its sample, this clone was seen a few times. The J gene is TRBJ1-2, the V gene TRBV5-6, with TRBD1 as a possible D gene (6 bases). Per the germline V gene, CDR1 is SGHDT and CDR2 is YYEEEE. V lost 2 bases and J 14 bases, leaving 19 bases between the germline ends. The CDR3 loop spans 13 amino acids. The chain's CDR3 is CASSLFPTGNSTF. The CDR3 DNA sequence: TGTGCCAGCAGCTTATTTCCAACAGGGAATAGTACCTTC.

In nucleotides, the CDR3 is TGCGCCAGCAGGACGGGACAGGGAAATGGAAACACCATATATTTT. Encoded protein: CASRTGQGNGNTIYF. The chain links TRBV4-3 to TRBJ1-3, with 9 positions matching TRBD1. V was pared by 6 bases and J by 3 bases, with 6 bases of the junction left unmatched. Germline lookup yields CDR1 LGHNA and CDR2 YSLEER. The CDR3 has 15 amino acids.

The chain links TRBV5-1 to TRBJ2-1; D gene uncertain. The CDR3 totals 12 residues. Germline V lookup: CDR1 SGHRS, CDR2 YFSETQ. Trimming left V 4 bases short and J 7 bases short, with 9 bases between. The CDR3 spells CASSLTGNEQFF. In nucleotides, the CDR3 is TGCGCCAGCAGCCTGACTGGAAATGAGCAGTTCTTC. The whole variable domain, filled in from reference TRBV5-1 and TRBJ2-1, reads KAGVTQTPRYLIKTRGQQVTLSCSPISGHRSVSWYQQTPGQGLQFLFEYFSETQRNKGNFPGRFSGRQFSNSRSEMNVSTLELGDSALYLCASSLTGNEQFFGPGTRLTVL.

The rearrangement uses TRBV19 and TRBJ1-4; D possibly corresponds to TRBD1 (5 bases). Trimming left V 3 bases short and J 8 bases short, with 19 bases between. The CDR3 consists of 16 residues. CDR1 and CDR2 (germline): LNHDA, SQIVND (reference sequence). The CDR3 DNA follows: TGTGCCAGTAGTATCGACTTAGACAGAAGTGAAGAAAAACTGTTTTTT. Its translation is CASSIDLDRSEEKLFF.

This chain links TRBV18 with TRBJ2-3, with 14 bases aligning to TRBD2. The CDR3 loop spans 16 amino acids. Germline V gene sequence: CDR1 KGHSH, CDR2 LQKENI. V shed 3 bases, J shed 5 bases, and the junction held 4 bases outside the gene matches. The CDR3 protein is CASSPPTSGGEDTQYF. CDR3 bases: TGTGCCAGCTCACCCCCGACTAGCGGGGGGGAAGATACGCAGTATTTT.

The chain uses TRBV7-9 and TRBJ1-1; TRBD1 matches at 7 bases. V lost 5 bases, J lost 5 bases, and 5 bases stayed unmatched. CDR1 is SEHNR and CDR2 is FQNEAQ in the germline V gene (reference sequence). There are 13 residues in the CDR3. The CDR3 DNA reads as TGTGCCAGCAGCAAGGGGGCCGGGACTGAAGCTTTCTTT. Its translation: CASSKGAGTEAFF.

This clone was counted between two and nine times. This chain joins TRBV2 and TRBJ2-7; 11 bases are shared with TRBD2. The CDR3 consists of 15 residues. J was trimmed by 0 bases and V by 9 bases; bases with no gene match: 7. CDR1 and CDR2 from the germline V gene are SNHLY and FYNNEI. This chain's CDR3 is CASEQGLAGSYEQYF. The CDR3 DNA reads TGTGCCAGTGAACAAGGACTAGCGGGCTCCTACGAGCAGTACTTC.

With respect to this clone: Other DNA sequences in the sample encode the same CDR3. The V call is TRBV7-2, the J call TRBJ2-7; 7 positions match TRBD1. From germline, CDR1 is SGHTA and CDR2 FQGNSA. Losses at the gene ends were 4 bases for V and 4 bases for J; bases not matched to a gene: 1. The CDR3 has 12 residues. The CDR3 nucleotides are TGTGCCAGCAGCTCACAGGGGTACGAGCAGTACTTC. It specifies CASSSQGYEQYF.

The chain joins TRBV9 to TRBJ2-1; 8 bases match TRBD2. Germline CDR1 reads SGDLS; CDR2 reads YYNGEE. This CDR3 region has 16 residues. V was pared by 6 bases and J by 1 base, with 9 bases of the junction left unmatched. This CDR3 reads CASTQEPGGSYNEQFF. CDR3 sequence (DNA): TGTGCCAGCACCCAAGAACCGGGGGGGTCCTACAATGAGCAGTTCTTC.

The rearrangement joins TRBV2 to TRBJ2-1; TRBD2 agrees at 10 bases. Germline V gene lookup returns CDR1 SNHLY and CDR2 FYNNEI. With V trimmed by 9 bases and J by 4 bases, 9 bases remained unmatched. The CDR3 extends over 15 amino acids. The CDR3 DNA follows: TGTGCCAGAGGGAGGGGACTAGCGCCATACAATGAGCAGTTCTTC. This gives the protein CARGRGLAPYNEQFF.

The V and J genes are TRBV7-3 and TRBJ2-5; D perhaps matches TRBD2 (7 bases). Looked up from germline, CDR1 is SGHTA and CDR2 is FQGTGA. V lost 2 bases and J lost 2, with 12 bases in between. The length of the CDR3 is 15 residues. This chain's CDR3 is CASSLAQGGQETQYF. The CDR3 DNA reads TGTGCCAGCAGCTTAGCACAGGGAGGGCAAGAGACCCAGTACTTC.

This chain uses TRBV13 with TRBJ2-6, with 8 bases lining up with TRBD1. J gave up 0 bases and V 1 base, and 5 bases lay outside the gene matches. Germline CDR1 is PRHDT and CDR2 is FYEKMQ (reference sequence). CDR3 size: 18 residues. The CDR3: CASSLVGQAFSGANVLTF. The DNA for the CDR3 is TGTGCCAGCAGCTTAGTGGGACAGGCCTTCTCTGGGGCCAACGTCCTGACTTTC.

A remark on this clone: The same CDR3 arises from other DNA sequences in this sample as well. CDR3 protein: CASSPGTGSYGYTF. The CDR3 DNA reads as TGCGCCAGCAGCCCCGGGACAGGGTCCTATGGCTACACCTTC. J is TRBJ1-2 and V is TRBV5-1; 9 bases map to TRBD1. This CDR3 has 14 residues. V shed 4 bases and J 4 bases; nucleotides not matched to a gene: 5. The germline V gene has CDR1 SGHRS and CDR2 YFSETQ. Full variable domain (remainder filled in from reference TRBV5-1 and TRBJ1-2): KAGVTQTPRYLIKTRGQQVTLSCSPISGHRSVSWYQQTPGQGLQFLFEYFSETQRNKGNFPGRFSGRQFSNSRSEMNVSTLELGDSALYLCASSPGTGSYGYTFGSGTRLTVV.

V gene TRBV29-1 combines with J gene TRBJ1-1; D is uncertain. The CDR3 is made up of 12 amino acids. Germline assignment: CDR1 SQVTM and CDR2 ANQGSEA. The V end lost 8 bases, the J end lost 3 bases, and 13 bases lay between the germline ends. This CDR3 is CSFSGEDTEAFF. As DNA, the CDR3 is TGCAGCTTCTCCGGGGAGGACACTGAAGCTTTCTTT.

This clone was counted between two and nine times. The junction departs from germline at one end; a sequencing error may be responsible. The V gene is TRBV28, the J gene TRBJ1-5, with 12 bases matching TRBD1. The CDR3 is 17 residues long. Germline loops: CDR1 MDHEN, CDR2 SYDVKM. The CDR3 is CASSHPPGQGARQPQNF. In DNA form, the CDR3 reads TGTGCCAGCAGTCATCCGCCGGGACAGGGGGCGCGGCAGCCCCAGAATTTT.